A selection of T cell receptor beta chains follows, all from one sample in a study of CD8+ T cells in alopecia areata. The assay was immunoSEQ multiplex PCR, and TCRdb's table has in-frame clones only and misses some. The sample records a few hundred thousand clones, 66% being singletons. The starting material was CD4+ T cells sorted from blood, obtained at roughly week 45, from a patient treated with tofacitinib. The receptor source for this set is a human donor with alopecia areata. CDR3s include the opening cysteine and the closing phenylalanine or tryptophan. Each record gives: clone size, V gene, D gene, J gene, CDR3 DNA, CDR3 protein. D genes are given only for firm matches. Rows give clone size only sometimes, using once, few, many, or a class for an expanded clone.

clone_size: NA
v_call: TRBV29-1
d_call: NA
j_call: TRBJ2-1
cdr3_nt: TGCAGCGTGTACAAGGACTCCAATGAGCAGTTCTTC
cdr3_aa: CSVYKDSNEQFF

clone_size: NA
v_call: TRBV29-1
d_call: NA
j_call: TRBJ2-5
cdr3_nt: TGCAGCTCCTCAGAACAAGAGACCCAGTACTTC
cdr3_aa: CSSSEQETQYF

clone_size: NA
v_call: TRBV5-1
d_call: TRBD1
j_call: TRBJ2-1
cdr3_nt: TGCGCCAGCAGCCCGGGACAGTTGTACAATGAGCAGTTCTTC
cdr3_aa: CASSPGQLYNEQFF

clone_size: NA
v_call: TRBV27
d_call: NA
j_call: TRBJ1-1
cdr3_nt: TGTGCCAGCAGTTCCGCCGGGACTTCCGAAGCTTTCTTT
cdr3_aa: CASSSAGTSEAFF

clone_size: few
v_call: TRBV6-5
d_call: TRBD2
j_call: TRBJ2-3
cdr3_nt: TGTGCCAGCAGCTCTAGCGGGGACGTCACAGATACGCAGTATTTT
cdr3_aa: CASSSSGDVTDTQYF

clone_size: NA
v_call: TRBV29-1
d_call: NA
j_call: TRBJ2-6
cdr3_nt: TGCAGCGTTGAAGTGGATAATGGGGCCAACGTCCTGACTTTC
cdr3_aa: CSVEVDNGANVLTF

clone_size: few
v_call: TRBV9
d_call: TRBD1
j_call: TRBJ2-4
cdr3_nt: TGTGCCAGCAGCGTAGAAGCTTGGGACAGGGGAAACATTCAGTACTTC
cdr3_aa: CASSVEAWDRGNIQYF

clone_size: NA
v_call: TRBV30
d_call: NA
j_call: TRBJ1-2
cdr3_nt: TGTGCCTGGAGTGTACTGTATGCCACTGGCTACACCTTC
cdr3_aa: CAWSVLYATGYTF

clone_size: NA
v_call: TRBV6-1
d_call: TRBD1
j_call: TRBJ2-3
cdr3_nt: TGTGCCAGCAGCCCGGGACAGCCTACAGATACGCAGTATTTT
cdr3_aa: CASSPGQPTDTQYF

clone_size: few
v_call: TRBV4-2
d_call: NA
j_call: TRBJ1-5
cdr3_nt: TGTGCCAGCAGCCAAGAAGGCATGGGGGGCCAGCCCCAGCATTTT
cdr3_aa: CASSQEGMGGQPQHF